In its sample, the clone carrying this T cell receptor (beta chain) was seen a few times. Germline CDR1 GTSNPN, CDR2 SVGIG (reference sequence). The CDR3 loop spans 13 amino acids. Trimming shortened V by 6 bases and J by 2 bases, and 13 bases separated the two germline ends. This sample is drawn from a study of immune evolution from preneoplasia to lung adenocarcinoma. Clones were sequenced by immunoSEQ multiplex PCR, and TCRdb holds only the in-frame ones, with some missing. Of 6,500 to 9,000 clones in the sample, approximately 80% were seen once. The TCR comes from a person between 70 and 80 years old with lung adenocarcinoma. The sequencing sample was made of FFPE adjacent normal lung tissue. The chain employs TRBV30 and TRBJ1-2; unclear D gene. The DNA for the CDR3 is TGTGCCTGCGGGGTCGACCGAAACTATGGCTACACCTTC. Encoded protein: CACGVDRNYGYTF.